The sequence of this T cell receptor (beta chain) was determined in a study of shared clonotypes between healthy human individuals. Overall study results and limits: It was only blood that was sampled, and tissue repertoires likely differ. The expectation was that sequencing depth would affect clonotype sharing among donors.

Using immunoSEQ multiplex PCR, the repertoire was profiled, and TCRdb retains in-frame clones only, with some absent. The table has roughly 2.5 million clones, just over 90% seen once. With regard to this clone: Its antigen is currently unknown. A junction boundary mismatches the germline segment, possibly from a read error.

Sequenced sample: naive CD4+ T cells sorted from blood. Subset defined: CD45RA+ positively selected. This receptor was obtained from a man younger than 35 in good health.

In DNA form, the CDR3 reads TGTGCCAGCAGCTTGGTCGGGACACAATCTGGGAACACCATATATTTT. Its translation is CASSLVGTQSGNTIYF. V and J are TRBV5-6 and TRBJ1-3, with D possibly TRBD1 on 6 matching bases. There are 16 residues in the CDR3. Germline V gives CDR1 SGHDT, CDR2 YYEEEE.